Listed below are T cell receptor beta chains from one sample, sequenced in a study of blood T cells in healthy people across ages. TCRdb re-called the 5' RACE reads with MiXCR, one entry per CDR3 protein. The table lists 1.5 million to 2 million distinct CDR3 sequences, about 28% of them singletons. Sequenced: blood. The source of these receptors is a woman aged 30 to 39 in good health. CDR3s include the opening cysteine and the closing phenylalanine or tryptophan. The order of the fields is clone size, V gene, D gene, J gene, CDR3 DNA, CDR3 protein. D genes are given only for firm matches. Some rows mark clone size as missing; the rest say once, few, many or name a class of expanded clone.

>.|TRBV7-2|.|TRBJ2-3
TGTGCCAGCAGCCCCCAGCTCACAGATACGCAGTATTTT
CASSPQLTDTQYF
>.|TRBV10-3|.|TRBJ1-5
TGTGCCATCAGTGAGTCGATCGGGTATAACTTTCAGCCCCAGCATTTT
CAISESIGYNFQPQHF
>.|TRBV24-1|.|TRBJ2-5
TGTGCCACCAGTCCTGCCCTACAAGGAAGGGAGACCCAGTACTTC
CATSPALQGRETQYF
>.|TRBV6-2/TRBV6-3|.|TRBJ2-4
TGTGCCTCATCGGGGGCAGTAGTGTACATTCAGTACTTC
CASSGAVVYIQYF
>.|TRBV28|.|TRBJ1-5
TGTGCCGGCAAACGGGCTCCGGGAGATCAGCCCCAGCATTTT
CAGKRAPGDQPQHF
>.|TRBV20-1|TRBD2|TRBJ2-1
TGCAGTGCTAGAGCAGGGACTAGCGGGAAAGGAGGGCAGTTCTTC
CSARAGTSGKGGQFF
>.|TRBV5-4|.|TRBJ2-1
TGTGCCAGCTCTGAAAGCATCTCGCGTTACAATGAGCAGTTCTTC
CASSESISRYNEQFF
>few|TRBV12-3/TRBV12-4|TRBD1|TRBJ1-5
TGTGCCAGCGGAACAGGGGTCGGGCAGCCCCAGCATTTT
CASGTGVGQPQHF
>few|TRBV2|.|TRBJ2-7
TGTGCCAGCGGGGATCAGTTACCCGAGCAGTACTTC
CASGDQLPEQYF
>few|TRBV5-1|TRBD1|TRBJ1-4
TGCGCCAGCAGCCCGGGGACAGGGTCGTACGAAAAACTGTTTTTT
CASSPGTGSYEKLFF
>few|TRBV2|TRBD1|TRBJ2-7
TGTGCCAGGGAAAGGACAGGGGGCGACGAGCAGTACTTC
CARERTGGDEQYF
>.|TRBV10-3|.|TRBJ2-4
TGTGCCATCAGTGAGGGCGCCGGGCCTCGAAACATTCAGTACTTC
CAISEGAGPRNIQYF
>.|TRBV6-2/TRBV6-3|.|TRBJ1-5
TGTGCCAGCACTTCCCGGGGAATGGGCAATCAGCCCCAGCATTTT
CASTSRGMGNQPQHF
>.|TRBV20-1|.|TRBJ1-2
TGCAGTGCCCCGCGGGGCCCAGGGGGCTACACCTTC
CSAPRGPGGYTF
>few|TRBV7-2|.|TRBJ1-5
TGTGCCAGCAGCTTCGCGGGGGGAGCGCGTCAGCCCCAGCATTTT
CASSFAGGARQPQHF
>.|TRBV7-9|.|TRBJ2-5
TGTGCCAGCAGCTTAACCAGCTACGGGCAGTACTTC
CASSLTSYGQYF
>few|TRBV11-2|TRBD2|TRBJ2-4
TGTGCCAGCAGCTCTAGCGGGAGTTACATTCAGTACTTC
CASSSSGSYIQYF
>few|TRBV7-9|.|TRBJ1-4
TGTGCCAGCAGCGGGCAGGGCCTTGATGAAAAACTGTTTTTT
CASSGQGLDEKLFF
>.|TRBV10-3|.|TRBJ1-1
TGTGCCATCAGCGGATTGTTGAACACTGAAGCTTTCTTT
CAISGLLNTEAFF
>.|TRBV12-3/TRBV12-4|.|TRBJ2-7
TGTGCCAGCAGTTTTCTCGCAGGGAGGTCCTACGAGCAGTACTTC
CASSFLAGRSYEQYF
>.|TRBV7-9|.|TRBJ1-1
TGTGCCAGCAGCTTAGCGGGGGGCAGTGATGACACTGAAGCTTTCTTT
CASSLAGGSDDTEAFF